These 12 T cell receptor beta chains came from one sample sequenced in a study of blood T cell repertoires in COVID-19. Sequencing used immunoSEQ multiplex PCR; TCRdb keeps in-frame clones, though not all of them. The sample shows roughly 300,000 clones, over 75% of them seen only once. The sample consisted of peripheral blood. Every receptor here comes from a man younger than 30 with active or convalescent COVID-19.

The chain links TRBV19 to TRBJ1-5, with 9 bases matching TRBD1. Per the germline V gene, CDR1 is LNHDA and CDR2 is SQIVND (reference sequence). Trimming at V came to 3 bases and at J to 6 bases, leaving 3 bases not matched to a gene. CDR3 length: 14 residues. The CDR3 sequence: CASSMGQGIQPQHF. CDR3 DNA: TGTGCCAGTAGTATGGGACAGGGCATTCAGCCCCAGCATTTT.

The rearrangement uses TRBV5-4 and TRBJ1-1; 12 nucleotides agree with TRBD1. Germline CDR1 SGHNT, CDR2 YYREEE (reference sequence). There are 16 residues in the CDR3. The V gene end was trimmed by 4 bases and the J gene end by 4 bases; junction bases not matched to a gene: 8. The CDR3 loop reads CASSNGDRGQGTEAFF. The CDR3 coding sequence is TGTGCCAGCAGCAATGGGGACAGGGGGCAGGGCACTGAAGCTTTCTTT.

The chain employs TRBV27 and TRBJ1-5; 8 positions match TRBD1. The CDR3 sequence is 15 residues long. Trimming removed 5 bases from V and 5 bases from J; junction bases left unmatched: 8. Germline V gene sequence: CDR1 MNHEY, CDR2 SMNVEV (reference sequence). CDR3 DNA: TGTGCCAGCAGTCCTGACAGGGGACGGGATCAGCCCCAGCATTTT. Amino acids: CASSPDRGRDQPQHF.

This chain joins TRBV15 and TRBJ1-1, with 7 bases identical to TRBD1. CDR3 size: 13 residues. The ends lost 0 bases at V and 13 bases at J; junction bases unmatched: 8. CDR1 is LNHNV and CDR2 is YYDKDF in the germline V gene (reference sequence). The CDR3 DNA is TGTGCCACCAGCAGAGATTTGGCAGGGGGGATTTTCTTT. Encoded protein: CATSRDLAGGIFF.

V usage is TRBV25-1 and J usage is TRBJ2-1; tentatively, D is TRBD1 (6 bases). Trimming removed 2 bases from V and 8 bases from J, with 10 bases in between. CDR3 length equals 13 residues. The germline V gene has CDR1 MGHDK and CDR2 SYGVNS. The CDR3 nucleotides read TGTGCCAGCAGTGAAACAGGGATCGATGAGCAGTTCTTC. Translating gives CASSETGIDEQFF. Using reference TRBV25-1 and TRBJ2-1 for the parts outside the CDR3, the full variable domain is EADIYQTPRYLVIGTGKKITLECSQTMGHDKMYWYQQDPGMELHLIHYSYGVNSTEKGDLSSESTVSRIRTEHFPLTLESARPSHTSQYLCASSETGIDEQFFGPGTRLTVL.

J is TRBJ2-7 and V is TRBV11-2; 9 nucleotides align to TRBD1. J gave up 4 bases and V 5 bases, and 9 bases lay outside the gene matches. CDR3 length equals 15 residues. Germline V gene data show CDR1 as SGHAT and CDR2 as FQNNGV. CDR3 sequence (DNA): TGTGCCAGCAGCGTCCCCGGGACAGGGATTTACGAGCAGTACTTC. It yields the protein CASSVPGTGIYEQYF. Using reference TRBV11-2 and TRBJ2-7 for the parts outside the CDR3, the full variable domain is EAGVAQSPRYKIIEKRQSVAFWCNPISGHATLYWYQQILGQGPKLLIQFQNNGVVDDSQLPKDRFSAERLKGVDSTLKIQPAKLEDSAVYLCASSVPGTGIYEQYFGPGTRLTVT.

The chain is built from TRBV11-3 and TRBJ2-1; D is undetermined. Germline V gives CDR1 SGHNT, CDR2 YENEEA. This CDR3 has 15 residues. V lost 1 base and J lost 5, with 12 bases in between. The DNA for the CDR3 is TGTGCCAGCAGCTTAGGTTCGGGTTCTCACAATGAGCAGTTCTTC. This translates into CASSLGSGSHNEQFF.

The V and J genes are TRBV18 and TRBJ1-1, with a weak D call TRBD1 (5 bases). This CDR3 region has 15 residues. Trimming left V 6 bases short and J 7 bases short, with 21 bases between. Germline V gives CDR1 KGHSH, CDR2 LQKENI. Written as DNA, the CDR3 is TGTGCCAGCTCGGCGGGGACGGTCGGAACGTTTGAAGCTTTCTTT. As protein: CASSAGTVGTFEAFF.

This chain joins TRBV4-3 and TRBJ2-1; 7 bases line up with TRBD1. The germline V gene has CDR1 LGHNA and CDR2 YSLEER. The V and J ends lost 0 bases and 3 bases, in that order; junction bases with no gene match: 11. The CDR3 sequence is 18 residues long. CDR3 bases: TGCGCCAGCAGCCAAGAAATTCGTGACAGGGAATTCTACAATGAGCAGTTCTTC. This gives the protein CASSQEIRDREFYNEQFF.

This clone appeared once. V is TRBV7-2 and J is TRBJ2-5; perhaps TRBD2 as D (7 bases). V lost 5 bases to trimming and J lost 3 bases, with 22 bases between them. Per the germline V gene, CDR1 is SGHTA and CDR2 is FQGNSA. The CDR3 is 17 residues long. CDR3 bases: TGTGCCAGCAGCCCGCGTGTGGGGGGGGCCACGAAAGAGACCCAGTACTTC. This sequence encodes CASSPRVGGATKETQYF. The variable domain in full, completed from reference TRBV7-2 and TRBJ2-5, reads GAGVSQSPSNKVTEKGKDVELRCDPISGHTALYWYRQSLGQGLEFLIYFQGNSAPDKSGLPSDRFSAERTGGSVSTLTIQRTQQEDSAVYLCASSPRVGGATKETQYFGPGTRLLVL.

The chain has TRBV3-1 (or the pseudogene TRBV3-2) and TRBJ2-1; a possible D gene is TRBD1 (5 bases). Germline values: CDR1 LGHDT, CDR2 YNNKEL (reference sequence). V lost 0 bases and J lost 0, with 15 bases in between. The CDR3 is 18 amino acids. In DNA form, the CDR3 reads TGTGCCAGCAGCCAAGATATGGCAGGGCGAAACTCCTACAATGAGCAGTTCTTC. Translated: CASSQDMAGRNSYNEQFF.

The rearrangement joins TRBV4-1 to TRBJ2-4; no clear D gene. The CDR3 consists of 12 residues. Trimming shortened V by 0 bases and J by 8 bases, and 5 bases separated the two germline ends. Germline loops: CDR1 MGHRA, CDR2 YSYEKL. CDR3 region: CASSQDTDIQYF. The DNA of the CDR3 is TGCGCCAGCAGCCAAGATACAGACATTCAGTACTTC.